This T cell receptor beta chain was captured in a study of blood T cell repertoires in COVID-19. Study information: Whether acute or convalescent, the COVID-19 samples came from the United States, Italy and Spain. In each case, the material was cDNA or gDNA derived from T cells, B-cell-depleted T cells, or PBMCs.

Per the authors' pipeline: Cell counts per sample came from amplifying reference gene primers. Assay: immunoSEQ multiplex PCR; the TCRdb copy retains only in-frame clones and omits some. The V and J calls and the clone size are those of that table, but D and trimming were determined from the DNA. The data show around 95,000 clones, roughly 80% seen once. In germline, CDR1 is MGHRA, CDR2 YSYEKL. CDR3 size: 17 residues. J was trimmed by 5 bases and V by 1 base; bases with no gene match: 11. The TCR sequence derives from a man aged 65-85 years with active or convalescent COVID-19. The specimen sequenced was peripheral blood. J is TRBJ2-5 and V is TRBV4-1; 9 positions agree with TRBD2. The DNA for the CDR3 is TGCGCCAGCAGCCAAGGGCTAGCGGGACCGGCCGGGGAGACCCAGTACTTC. This codes for CASSQGLAGPAGETQYF.